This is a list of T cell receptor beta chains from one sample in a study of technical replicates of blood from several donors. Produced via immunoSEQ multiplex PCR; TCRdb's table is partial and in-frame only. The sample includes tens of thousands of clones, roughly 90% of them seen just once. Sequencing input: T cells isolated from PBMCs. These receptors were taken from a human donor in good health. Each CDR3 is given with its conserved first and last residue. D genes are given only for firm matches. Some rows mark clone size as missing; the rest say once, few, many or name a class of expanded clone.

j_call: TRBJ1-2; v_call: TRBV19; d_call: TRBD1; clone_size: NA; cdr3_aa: CASSLGTGAAGYTF; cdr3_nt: TGTGCCAGTAGTCTAGGGACAGGGGCAGCTGGCTACACCTTC
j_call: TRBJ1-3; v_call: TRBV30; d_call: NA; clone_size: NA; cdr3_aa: CACRNSGNTIYF; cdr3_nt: TGTGCCTGTAGAAATTCTGGAAACACCATATATTTT
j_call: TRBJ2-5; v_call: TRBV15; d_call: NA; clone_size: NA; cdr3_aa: CATSRGTQGSQETQYF; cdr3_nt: TGTGCCACCAGCAGAGGGACGCAGGGGTCCCAAGAGACCCAGTACTTC
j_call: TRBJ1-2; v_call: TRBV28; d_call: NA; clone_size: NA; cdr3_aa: CASTFLLAGGRGHGYTF; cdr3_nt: TGTGCCAGCACCTTCCTTTTGGCGGGCGGCAGGGGCCATGGCTACACCTTC
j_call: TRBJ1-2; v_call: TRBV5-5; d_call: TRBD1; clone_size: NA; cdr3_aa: CASSEGALGYGYTF; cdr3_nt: TGTGCCAGCAGCGAGGGGGCGTTGGGCTATGGCTACACCTTC
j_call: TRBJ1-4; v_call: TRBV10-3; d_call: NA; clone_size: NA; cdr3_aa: CAISTGPSGEKLFF; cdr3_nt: TGTGCCATCAGTACAGGTCCCTCAGGTGAAAAACTGTTTTTT
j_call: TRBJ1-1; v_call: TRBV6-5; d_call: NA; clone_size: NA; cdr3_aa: CASTPGRGNTEAFF; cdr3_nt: TGTGCCAGCACCCCCGGTAGGGGGAACACTGAAGCTTTCTTT
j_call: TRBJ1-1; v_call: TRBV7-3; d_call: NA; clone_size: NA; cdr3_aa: CASSLLGKAFF; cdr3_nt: TGTGCCAGCAGCTTATTGGGCAAAGCTTTCTTT
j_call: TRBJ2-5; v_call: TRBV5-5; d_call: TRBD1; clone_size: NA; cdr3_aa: CASSLVGDSQETQYF; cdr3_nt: TGTGCCAGCAGCTTGGTGGGGGACAGTCAAGAGACCCAGTACTTC
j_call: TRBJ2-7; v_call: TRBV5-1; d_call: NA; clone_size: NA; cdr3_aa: CASSSREHGGEQYF; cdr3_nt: TGCGCCAGCAGCTCCCGGGAACACGGAGGGGAGCAGTACTTC
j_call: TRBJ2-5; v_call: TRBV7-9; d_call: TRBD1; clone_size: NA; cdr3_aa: CASSSRGEQGAGVETQYF; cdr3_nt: TGTGCCAGCAGCTCCAGGGGCGAACAGGGGGCTGGCGTAGAGACCCAGTACTTC
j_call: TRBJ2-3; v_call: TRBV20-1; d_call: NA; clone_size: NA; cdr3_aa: CSAFLDTQYF; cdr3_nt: TGCAGTGCTTTTCTAGATACGCAGTATTTT
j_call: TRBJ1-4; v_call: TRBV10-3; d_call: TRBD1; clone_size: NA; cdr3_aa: CAISEFLGQGASTNEKLFF; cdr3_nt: TGTGCCATCAGTGAGTTTTTGGGACAGGGGGCGTCAACTAATGAAAAACTGTTTTTT
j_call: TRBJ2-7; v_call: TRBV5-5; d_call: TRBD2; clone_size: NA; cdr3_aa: CASSPGTSSYEQYF; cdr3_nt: TGTGCCAGCAGTCCCGGGACTAGCTCCTACGAGCAGTACTTC
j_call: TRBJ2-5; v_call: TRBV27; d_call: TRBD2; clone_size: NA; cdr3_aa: CASSIAGGFQETQYF; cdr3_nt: TGTGCCAGCAGTATCGCGGGGGGCTTCCAAGAGACCCAGTACTTC
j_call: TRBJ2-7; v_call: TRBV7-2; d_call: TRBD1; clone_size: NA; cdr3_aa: CASLTGTGTYEQYF; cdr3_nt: TGTGCCAGTCTTACCGGGACAGGGACCTACGAGCAGTACTTC
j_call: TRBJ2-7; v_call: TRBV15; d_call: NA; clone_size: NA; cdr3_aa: CATSRDLSLYEQYF; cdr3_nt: TGTGCCACCAGCAGAGATTTGTCCCTCTACGAGCAGTACTTC
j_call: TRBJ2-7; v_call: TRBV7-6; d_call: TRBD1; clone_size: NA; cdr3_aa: CASSLIGTAYHEQYF; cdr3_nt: TGTGCCAGCAGCTTAATAGGGACAGCCTACCACGAGCAGTACTTC
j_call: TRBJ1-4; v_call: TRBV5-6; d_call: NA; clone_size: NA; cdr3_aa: CASSFPTSTNEKLFF; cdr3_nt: TGTGCCAGCAGCTTCCCGACATCGACTAATGAAAAACTGTTTTTT
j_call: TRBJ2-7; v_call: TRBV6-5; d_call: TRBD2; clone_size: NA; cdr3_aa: CASSRLAGGSYEQYF; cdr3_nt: TGTGCCAGCAGTCGACTAGCGGGAGGGTCCTACGAGCAGTACTTC
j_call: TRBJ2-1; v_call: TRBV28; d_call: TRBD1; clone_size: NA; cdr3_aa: CASTFRQGIVF; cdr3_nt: TGTGCCAGCACCTTTCGACAGGGAATTGTCTTC
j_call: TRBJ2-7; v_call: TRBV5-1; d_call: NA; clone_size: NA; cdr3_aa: CASSLAGISSYEQYF; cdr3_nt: TGCGCCAGCAGCTTGGCCGGGATATCCTCCTACGAGCAGTACTTC
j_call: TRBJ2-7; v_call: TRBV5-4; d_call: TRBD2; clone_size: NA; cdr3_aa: CASSWTTGTSGSEQYF; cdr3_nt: TGTGCCAGCAGCTGGACGACCGGGACTAGCGGTTCAGAGCAGTACTTC
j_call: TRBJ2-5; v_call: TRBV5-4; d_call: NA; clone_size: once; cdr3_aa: CASSFRQYQETQYF; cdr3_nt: TGTGCCAGCAGCTTTAGACAGTACCAAGAGACCCAGTACTTC
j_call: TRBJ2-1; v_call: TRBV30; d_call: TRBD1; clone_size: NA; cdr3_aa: CAWSPIQGQGFRGFLSSYNEQFF; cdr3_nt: TGTGCCTGGAGTCCAATACAAGGACAGGGATTTCGGGGATTTCTAAGCTCCTACAATGAGCAGTTCTTC
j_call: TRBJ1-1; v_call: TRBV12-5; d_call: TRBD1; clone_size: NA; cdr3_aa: CASTRQGARICTEAFF; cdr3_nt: TGTGCTAGTACCAGACAGGGGGCGCGAATTTGTACTGAAGCTTTCTTT
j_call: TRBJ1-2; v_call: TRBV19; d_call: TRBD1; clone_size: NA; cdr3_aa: CASRQGRYGYTF; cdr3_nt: TGTGCCTCTAGACAGGGAAGGTATGGCTACACCTTC
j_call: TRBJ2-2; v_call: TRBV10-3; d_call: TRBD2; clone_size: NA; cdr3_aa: CAISEKALAITGELFF; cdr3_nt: TGTGCCATCAGTGAAAAGGCACTAGCGATCACCGGGGAGCTGTTTTTT
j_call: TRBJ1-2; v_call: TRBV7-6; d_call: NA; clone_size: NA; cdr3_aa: CASSSTGPHGYTF; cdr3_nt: TGTGCCAGCAGCTCTACAGGGCCTCATGGCTACACCTTC
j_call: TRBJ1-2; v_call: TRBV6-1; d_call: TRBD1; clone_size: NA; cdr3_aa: CASSGDRGRNGYTF; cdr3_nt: TGTGCCAGCAGTGGAGACAGGGGGAGGAATGGCTACACCTTC
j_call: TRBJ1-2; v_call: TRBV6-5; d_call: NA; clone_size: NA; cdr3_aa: CASSYGESGEMGGYTF; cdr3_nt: TGTGCCAGCAGTTACGGGGAGTCGGGGGAGATGGGTGGCTACACCTTC
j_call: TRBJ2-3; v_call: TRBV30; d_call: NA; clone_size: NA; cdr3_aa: CAWSGRGAQYF; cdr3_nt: TGTGCCTGGAGTGGGCGGGGAGCGCAGTATTTT
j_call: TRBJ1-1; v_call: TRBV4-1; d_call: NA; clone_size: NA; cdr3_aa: CASSQVFPSGNTEAFF; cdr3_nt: TGCGCCAGCAGCCAAGTCTTCCCGTCAGGGAACACTGAAGCTTTCTTT
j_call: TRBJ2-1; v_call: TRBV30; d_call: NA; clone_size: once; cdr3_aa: CAWSQQGIDEQFF; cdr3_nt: TGTGCCTGGAGTCAACAGGGTATCGATGAGCAGTTCTTC
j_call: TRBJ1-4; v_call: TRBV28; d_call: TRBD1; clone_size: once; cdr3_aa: CASSLNRDRGTTNEKLFF; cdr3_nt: TGTGCCAGCAGCCTAAACCGGGACAGGGGGACAACTAATGAAAAACTGTTTTTT
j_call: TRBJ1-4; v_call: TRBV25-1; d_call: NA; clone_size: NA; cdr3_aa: CASRGGDSEKLFF; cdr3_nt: TGTGCCAGCAGGGGGGGGGATAGTGAAAAACTGTTTTTT
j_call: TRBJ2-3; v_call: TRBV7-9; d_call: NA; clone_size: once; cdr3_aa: CASFRLADTQYF; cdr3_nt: TGTGCCAGCTTCAGACTGGCGGATACGCAGTATTTT
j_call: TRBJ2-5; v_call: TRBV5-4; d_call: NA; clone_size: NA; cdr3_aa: CASSLPGGVDGETQYF; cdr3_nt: TGTGCCAGCAGCTTGCCTGGGGGCGTGGATGGAGAGACCCAGTACTTC
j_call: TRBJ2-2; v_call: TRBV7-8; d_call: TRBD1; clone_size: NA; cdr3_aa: CASSTRRTGDTGELFF; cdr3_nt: TGTGCCAGCAGCACACGACGGACAGGCGACACCGGGGAGCTGTTTTTT
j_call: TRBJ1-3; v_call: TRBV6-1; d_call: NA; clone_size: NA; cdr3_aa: CASRQVSGNTIYF; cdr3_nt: TGTGCCAGCCGACAGGTCTCTGGAAACACCATATATTTT
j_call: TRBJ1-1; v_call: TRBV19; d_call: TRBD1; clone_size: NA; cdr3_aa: CASSMGTGAITEAFF; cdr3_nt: TGTGCCAGTAGTATGGGAACAGGGGCGATCACTGAAGCTTTCTTT